Below, 28 T cell receptor beta chains from the same sample are listed, as sequenced in a study of blood T cell repertoires in COVID-19. Here immunoSEQ multiplex PCR was the method, and the copy in TCRdb shows in-frame clones only, minus some. Here the sample spans some 310,000 clones, under 90% being singletons. Material: peripheral blood. All receptors derive from a woman between 25 and 40 years old with COVID-19, enrolled during active disease.

V usage is TRBV6-5 and J usage is TRBJ2-7; 7 positions match TRBD1. Unmatched junction bases numbered 11, after V lost 0 bases and J lost 6 bases. The CDR3 loop spans 16 amino acids. Germline lookup yields CDR1 MNHEY and CDR2 SVGAGI. The CDR3 bases are TGTGCCAGCAGTTACTCCGGGACAGCCCTTGCCATCGAGCAGTACTTC. As protein: CASSYSGTALAIEQYF.

The chain carries TRBV19 and TRBJ1-2; TRBD1 agrees at 9 bases. CDR3 length: 15 amino acids. Trimming at V came to 2 bases and at J to 8 bases, leaving 9 bases not matched to a gene. CDR1 and CDR2 from the germline V gene are LNHDA and SQIVND (reference sequence). This CDR3 reads CASSIISGTGRGYTF. As DNA, the CDR3 is TGTGCCAGTAGTATAATTAGCGGGACAGGGAGAGGCTACACCTTC.

This chain joins TRBV6-5 and TRBJ2-1, with 12 bases aligning to TRBD2. The germline CDR1 and CDR2 sequences are MNHEY and SVGAGI. There are 14 residues in the CDR3. Trimming cost V 6 bases and J 8 bases; bases outside gene matches: 5. The CDR3 nucleotides read TGTGCCAGCAGGACTAGCGGGAGAGTCGATGAGCAGTTCTTC. Amino acid sequence: CASRTSGRVDEQFF.

This clone occurred once. The V gene is TRBV4-1, the J gene TRBJ1-1; 8 positions agree with TRBD1. J lost 2 bases, V lost 1 base, and 6 bases had no gene match. The CDR3 length is 16 residues. The germline V gene has CDR1 MGHRA and CDR2 YSYEKL. CDR3 loop: CASSQANRGSNTEAFF. The CDR3 bases are TGCGCCAGCAGCCAAGCCAACAGGGGGTCCAACACTGAAGCTTTCTTT.

This chain's CDR3 is CASSPRGDQLYGYTF. CDR3 nucleotides: TGTGCCAGTAGTCCTCGGGGGGACCAGCTCTATGGCTACACCTTC. The gene calls are TRBV19 and TRBJ1-2, with D maybe TRBD1 (5 bases). There are 15 residues in the CDR3. CDR1 LNHDA and CDR2 SQIVND come from the germline V gene (reference sequence). V was clipped by 5 bases and J by 4 bases, with 17 bases between them. The variable domain in full, completed from reference TRBV19 and TRBJ1-2, reads DGGITQSPKYLFRKEGQNVTLSCEQNLNHDAMYWYRQDPGQGLRLIYYSQIVNDFQKGDIAEGYSVSREKKESFPLTVTSAQKNPTAFYLCASSPRGDQLYGYTFGSGTRLTVV.

The gene calls are TRBV28 and TRBJ1-1, with D uncertain. In germline, CDR1 is MDHEN, CDR2 SYDVKM. CDR3 length: 12 residues. Trimming pared 2 bases from V and 10 bases from J, leaving 11 bases between. The CDR3 nucleotides read TGTGCCAGCAGTTTAACTGTCTCTGGAGCTTTCTTT. Translated: CASSLTVSGAFF.

The genes are TRBV3-1 (or the pseudogene TRBV3-2) and TRBJ2-7; D may be TRBD2 (6 bases). Trimming took off 0 bases at V and 7 bases at J, with 10 bases between the two ends. CDR3 length: 13 residues. From germline, CDR1 is LGHDT and CDR2 YNNKEL (reference sequence). DNA for the CDR3: TGTGCCAGCAGCCAAGAACTAGCAGGGGAGCAGTACTTC. It is translated as CASSQELAGEQYF.

The chain has TRBV18 and TRBJ1-4, with no clear D. The CDR3 extends over 15 amino acids. The V gene lost 3 bases and the J gene lost 3 bases, with 11 bases spanning the gap. Germline V gives CDR1 KGHSH, CDR2 LQKENI. CDR3 coding DNA: TGTGCCAGCTCACCTTACACAGCCCCTAATGAAAAACTGTTTTTT. This gives the protein CASSPYTAPNEKLFF. Full variable domain (remainder filled in from reference TRBV18 and TRBJ1-4): NAGVMQNPRHLVRRRGQEARLRCSPMKGHSHVYWYRQLPEEGLKFMVYLQKENIIDESGMPKERFSAEFPKEGPSILRIQQVVRGDSAAYFCASSPYTAPNEKLFFGSGTQLSVL.

The chain joins TRBV7-3 to TRBJ2-2; 7 nucleotides line up with TRBD1. V lost 4 bases and J lost 0; bases outside the gene matches: 17. The CDR3 consists of 20 residues. Germline CDR1 reads SGHTA; CDR2 reads FQGTGA. For the CDR3, the DNA is TGTGCCAGCAGCTCGGGACAGCCTCACCTTTTACCGACGAACACCGGGGAGCTGTTTTTT. This codes for CASSSGQPHLLPTNTGELFF.

The rearrangement uses TRBV18 and TRBJ2-7, with TRBD2 matching over 9 bases. The germline gives CDR1 KGHSH, CDR2 LQKENI. The CDR3 totals 16 residues. V dropped 0 bases and J dropped 0; count of bases not matched to a gene: 3. In DNA form, the CDR3 reads TGTGCCAGCTCACCACCGGGTAGCGGGAGCTCCTACGAGCAGTACTTC. Translating gives CASSPPGSGSSYEQYF.

Regarding this clone: Other DNA variants within this sample encode the same CDR3. The J gene is TRBJ2-5, the V gene TRBV19; 7 bases map to TRBD1. Unmatched junction bases numbered 4, after V lost 6 bases and J lost 3 bases. The CDR3 totals 13 residues. CDR1 is LNHDA and CDR2 is SQIVND in the germline V gene (reference sequence). This CDR3 reads CASSRDREETQYF. CDR3 sequence (DNA): TGTGCCAGTAGCAGAGACAGGGAAGAGACCCAGTACTTC.

CDR3 region: CASRRSGTDTQYF. In nucleotides, the CDR3 is TGTGCCAGCAGACGTAGCGGCACAGATACGCAGTATTTT. This chain links TRBV12-3 or TRBV12-4 with TRBJ2-3, with D perhaps TRBD2 (5 bases). The CDR3 loop spans 13 amino acids. V was trimmed by 6 bases and J by 1 base, leaving 8 bases between them.

The rearrangement links TRBV5-4 to TRBJ2-5, with 11 bases fitting TRBD2. Per germline, CDR1 SGHNT and CDR2 YYREEE (reference sequence). V was pared by 3 bases and J by 2 bases, with 6 bases of the junction left unmatched. This CDR3 contains 16 residues. The CDR3 DNA sequence: TGTGCCAGCAGCTATCCGGGACTAGCGGAGCAAGAGACCCAGTACTTC. It is translated as CASSYPGLAEQETQYF.

The gene calls are TRBV10-3 and TRBJ1-1; D unresolved. CDR3 length: 14 amino acids. The germline V and J ends were trimmed by 10 bases and 1 base, with 16 bases remaining between them. Germline V gene sequence: CDR1 ENHRY, CDR2 SYGVKD. The CDR3: CATLPSGSNTEAFF. Written as DNA, the CDR3 is TGTGCCACCCTCCCGTCGGGGTCGAACACTGAAGCTTTCTTT.

The rearrangement joins TRBV5-1 to TRBJ1-3; no reliable D call. The germline V gene encodes CDR1 SGHRS and CDR2 YFSETQ. V lost 0 bases to trimming and J lost 1 base, with 11 bases between them. This CDR3 contains 16 residues. CDR3 residues: CASSLVFAESGNTIYF. In DNA, the CDR3 is TGCGCCAGCAGCTTGGTTTTCGCGGAATCTGGAAACACCATATATTTT.

The sample holds a few counts of this clone. The chain links TRBV12-3 or TRBV12-4 to TRBJ2-7, with TRBD1 matching over 9 bases. The V and J ends lost 8 bases and 3 bases, in that order; junction bases with no gene match: 5. This CDR3 is 13 amino acids long. The CDR3 loop reads CASLLTGGYEQYF. Here the CDR3 DNA reads TGTGCCAGCCTACTGACAGGGGGCTACGAGCAGTACTTC.

The table lists this clone with a few counts. Other DNA sequences within the sample encode an identical CDR3. The chain couples TRBV5-1 to TRBJ1-1; D gene ambiguous. CDR3 length: 14 amino acids. Per the germline V gene, CDR1 is SGHRS and CDR2 is YFSETQ. Trimming removed 0 bases from V and 4 bases from J, with 10 bases in between. The CDR3 DNA follows: TGCGCCAGCAGCTTGGGCCAGGTTGGCACTGAAGCTTTCTTT. Translated, it gives CASSLGQVGTEAFF.

V usage is TRBV7-9 and J usage is TRBJ1-3; D is perhaps TRBD1 (5 bases). CDR1 and CDR2 (germline): SEHNR, FQNEAQ (reference sequence). CDR3 size: 15 residues. The V gene lost 6 bases and the J gene lost 1 base, with 13 bases spanning the gap. CDR3 sequence reads: CASRSSGFSGNTIYF. CDR3 coding DNA: TGTGCCAGCAGGAGCTCAGGGTTTTCTGGAAACACCATATATTTT.

This chain links TRBV6-1 with TRBJ2-7; D may be TRBD2 (6 bases). This CDR3 is built from 14 residues. In germline, CDR1 is MNHNS, CDR2 SASEGT. Trimming shortened V by 3 bases and J by 2 bases, and 11 bases separated the two germline ends. In nucleotides, the CDR3 is TGTGCCAGCAGTGAGGGGGGAATGGCCTACGAGCAGTACTTC. It codes for CASSEGGMAYEQYF.

The chain uses TRBV9 and TRBJ1-2; 8 bases align to TRBD1. From germline, CDR1 is SGDLS and CDR2 YYNGEE. V lost 3 bases to trimming and J lost 2 bases; unmatched junction nucleotides: 3. This CDR3 is built from 14 residues. The CDR3 DNA reads TGTGCCAGCAGCGCCGGGACAGGAAACTATGGCTACACCTTC. Amino acids: CASSAGTGNYGYTF.

The chain is built from TRBV11-2 and TRBJ2-1, with D maybe TRBD2 (5 bases). Germline loops: CDR1 SGHAT, CDR2 FQNNGV. CDR3 length: 17 amino acids. Trimming removed 2 bases at V and 2 bases at J, with 16 bases between. CDR3 nucleotide sequence: TGTGCCAGCAGCTTAATAGCTTCCGGGATCCCCTACAATGAGCAGTTCTTC. This codes for CASSLIASGIPYNEQFF.

This clone has just a few counts. The chain is built from TRBV6-5 and TRBJ1-2, with TRBD1 matching over 8 bases. The trim removed 6 bases at V and 5 bases at J, leaving 8 bases unmatched. The germline V gene has CDR1 MNHEY and CDR2 SVGAGI. The CDR3 runs to 14 residues. The DNA of the CDR3 is TGTGCCAGCAGCCTCCGGACAGGGTATTATGGCTACACCTTC. Translated, it gives CASSLRTGYYGYTF.

This clone has only one observation. The CDR3 nucleotides read TGTGCCAGTAGCCCCGGAGCTAGCGGGACGTACACCGGGGAGCTGTTTTTT. Encoded protein: CASSPGASGTYTGELFF. The chain uses TRBV19 and TRBJ2-2, with 9 nucleotides matching TRBD2. V trimming: 6 bases; J trimming: 3 bases; junction bases outside the gene matches: 11. Germline V lookup: CDR1 LNHDA, CDR2 SQIVND (reference sequence). The CDR3 is 17 amino acids.

The chain recombines TRBV5-4 with TRBJ2-2; 10 bases align to TRBD1. CDR3 length equals 16 residues. The germline V gene encodes CDR1 SGHNT and CDR2 YYREEE (reference sequence). V was pared by 1 base and J by 4 bases, with 4 bases of the junction left unmatched. The CDR3 here is CASSLLTGGGTGELFF. The CDR3 region has the DNA TGTGCCAGCAGCTTGTTGACAGGGGGCGGCACCGGGGAGCTGTTTTTT.

This clone has just one count. The V call is TRBV14, the J call TRBJ2-3, with 7 positions matching TRBD2. Germline CDR1 is SGHDN and CDR2 is FVKESK. The CDR3 is made up of 13 amino acids. Trimming removed 6 bases from V and 5 bases from J; junction bases left unmatched: 5. The CDR3 DNA follows: TGTGCCAGCAGGAATTCGGGAGGAGATACGCAGTATTTT. Amino acid sequence: CASRNSGGDTQYF.

This clone was picked up one time. V gene TRBV4-1 combines with J gene TRBJ1-1; D is undetermined. The CDR3 is 15 amino acids. V was clipped by 5 bases and J by 2 bases, with 15 bases between them. Germline V gene sequence: CDR1 MGHRA, CDR2 YSYEKL. CDR3 residues: CASSVEPGTNTEAFF. The CDR3 region has the DNA TGCGCCAGCAGCGTCGAACCAGGAACTAACACTGAAGCTTTCTTT.

The V gene is TRBV4-1, the J gene TRBJ2-1, with 7 bases lining up with TRBD2. Losses at the gene ends were 5 bases for V and 5 bases for J; bases not matched to a gene: 9. This CDR3 has 15 amino acids. Germline V gene data show CDR1 as MGHRA and CDR2 as YSYEKL. The CDR3 DNA sequence: TGCGCCAGCAGCTACCGCGGGAGTTCCAACAATGAGCAGTTCTTC. Translated: CASSYRGSSNNEQFF.

This sequence joins TRBV27 and TRBJ2-3, with D possibly being TRBD2 (6 bases). The length of the CDR3 is 16 residues. Germline CDR1 is MNHEY and CDR2 is SMNVEV (reference sequence). Deletions cut 5 bases from V and 4 bases from J, with 19 bases between. Here the CDR3 reads CASSPQFVRRADTQYF. CDR3 nucleotide sequence: TGTGCCAGCAGTCCCCAGTTTGTCAGGAGGGCAGATACGCAGTATTTT.